This T cell receptor (beta chain) was sequenced during a study of shared clonotypes between healthy human individuals. General observations from the study: Clonotypes not shared had lower generation probabilities than those common to all four donors. Roughly 5% of naive CD4 clonotypes were common to several donors. Among donors, sharing of clonotypes was expected to be affected by sequencing depth.

CD45RA+ naive and CD45RA-negative memory subsets were separated from CD4+ cells. This CDR3 has 15 residues. Germline loops: CDR1 SNHLY, CDR2 FYNNEI. With V trimmed by 8 bases and J by 3 bases, 9 bases remained unmatched. The protocol was immunoSEQ multiplex PCR, while the TCRdb copy is restricted to in-frame clones and leaves out a portion. The table lists 2 million to 2.5 million clones, nearly 97% of them singletons. For this clone: Its antigen is as yet unknown.

The source material was naive CD4+ T cells sorted from blood. The subset was: CD45RA+ positively selected. This receptor was identified in a man between 18 and 35 years old in good health. V gene TRBV2 combines with J gene TRBJ2-2; TRBD1 aligns across 7 bases. In nucleotides, the CDR3 is TGTGCCAGCCGAAAGACAGGGTTGGACACCGGGGAGCTGTTTTTT. It encodes CASRKTGLDTGELFF.